What follows are 9 T cell receptor beta chains derived from one specimen sequenced in a study of T cell responses to AZD1222 COVID-19 vaccine. Sequencing used immunoSEQ multiplex PCR; TCRdb keeps in-frame clones, though not all of them. Of 100,000 or so clones in the sample, approximately 90% were seen once. Sequenced here: peripheral blood, sampled on day 0 of AZD1222 vaccination. All receptors derive from an adult in good health.

This sequence joins TRBV6-5 and TRBJ2-2, with D perhaps being TRBD1 or TRBD2 (6 bases each). The V end lost 8 bases, the J end lost 1 base, and 14 bases lay between the germline ends. Per germline, CDR1 MNHEY and CDR2 SVGAGI. The CDR3 has 15 amino acids. The CDR3 spells CASQFEGGNTGELFF. CDR3 DNA: TGTGCCAGCCAATTTGAGGGGGGGAACACCGGGGAGCTGTTTTTT.

DNA of the CDR3: TGTGCCAGCAGCCAAAGGGGGCAGTCGAACACTGAAGCTTTCTTT. Protein product: CASSQRGQSNTEAFF. The chain has TRBV3-1 (or the pseudogene TRBV3-2) and TRBJ1-1, with 7 bases matching TRBD1. The V gene end was trimmed by 2 bases and the J gene end by 1 base; junction bases not matched to a gene: 4. The length of the CDR3 is 15 residues. Germline V gene lookup returns CDR1 LGHDT and CDR2 YNNKEL (reference sequence).

This chain joins TRBV5-6 and TRBJ2-1; either TRBD1 or TRBD2 may fit D (5 bases each). Per the germline V gene, CDR1 is SGHDT and CDR2 is YYEEEE. V was clipped by 0 bases and J by 8 bases, with 18 bases between them. This CDR3 is built from 16 residues. CDR3: CASSLAGTGDRDEQFF. The DNA for the CDR3 is TGTGCCAGCAGCTTGGCCGGGACCGGAGATCGCGATGAGCAGTTCTTC.

The chain couples TRBV12-3 or TRBV12-4 to TRBJ2-1; 10 bases align to TRBD1. V dropped 5 bases and J dropped 9; count of bases not matched to a gene: 4. The CDR3 loop spans 13 amino acids. The CDR3: CASSGWTGGEQFF. For the CDR3, the DNA is TGTGCCAGCAGTGGATGGACAGGGGGTGAGCAGTTCTTC.

This chain connects TRBV6-4 to TRBJ2-1; 8 bases match TRBD2. This CDR3 is built from 13 residues. CDR1 is MRHNA and CDR2 is SNTAGT in the germline V gene. With V trimmed by 3 bases and J by 10 bases, 5 bases remained unmatched. CDR3: CASSDREGGEQFF. CDR3 nucleotides: TGTGCCAGCAGTGATCGGGAGGGTGGGGAGCAGTTCTTC.

The chain is built from TRBV18 and TRBJ1-1; D is perhaps TRBD1 (6 bases). This CDR3 spans 14 amino acids. Deletions cut 7 bases from V and 4 bases from J, with 16 bases between. The germline V gene has CDR1 KGHSH and CDR2 LQKENI. CDR3 sequence: CASLSLGAGTEAFF. In DNA form, the CDR3 reads TGTGCCAGCTTATCTTTGGGGGCGGGCACTGAAGCTTTCTTT. The variable domain in full, with the rest retrieved from reference TRBV18 and TRBJ1-1, is NAGVMQNPRHLVRRRGQEARLRCSPMKGHSHVYWYRQLPEEGLKFMVYLQKENIIDESGMPKERFSAEFPKEGPSILRIQQVVRGDSAAYFCASLSLGAGTEAFFGQGTRLTVV.

The V gene is TRBV19, the J gene TRBJ1-4; 7 nucleotides align to TRBD1. CDR3 length: 15 amino acids. CDR1 and CDR2 from the germline V gene are LNHDA and SQIVND (reference sequence). J gave up 5 bases and V 5 bases, and 8 bases lay outside the gene matches. CDR3 bases: TGTGCCAGTAGTCTAGGGGGCCTGACGAATGAAAAACTGTTTTTT. Its protein product is CASSLGGLTNEKLFF.

CDR3 sequence (DNA): TGTGCCAGTAGTATCCCCCCGAGGGGCCTCACCTTC. Its translation is CASSIPPRGLTF. The chain employs TRBV19 and TRBJ1-2, with D possibly matching TRBD1 (5 bases). Germline V gives CDR1 LNHDA, CDR2 SQIVND (reference sequence). The CDR3 spans 12 residues. V was pared by 3 bases and J by 13 bases, with 15 bases between.

In the case of this clone: The same CDR3 is also encoded by other DNA sequences in this sample. The chain carries TRBV18 and TRBJ1-5; 7 nucleotides align to TRBD1. The CDR3 has 13 residues. The V and J ends lost 3 bases and 4 bases, in that order; junction bases with no gene match: 0. Germline CDR1 KGHSH, CDR2 LQKENI. The CDR3, as DNA: TGTGCCAGCTCACCGGACAGGAATCAGCCCCAGCATTTT. Translated: CASSPDRNQPQHF.